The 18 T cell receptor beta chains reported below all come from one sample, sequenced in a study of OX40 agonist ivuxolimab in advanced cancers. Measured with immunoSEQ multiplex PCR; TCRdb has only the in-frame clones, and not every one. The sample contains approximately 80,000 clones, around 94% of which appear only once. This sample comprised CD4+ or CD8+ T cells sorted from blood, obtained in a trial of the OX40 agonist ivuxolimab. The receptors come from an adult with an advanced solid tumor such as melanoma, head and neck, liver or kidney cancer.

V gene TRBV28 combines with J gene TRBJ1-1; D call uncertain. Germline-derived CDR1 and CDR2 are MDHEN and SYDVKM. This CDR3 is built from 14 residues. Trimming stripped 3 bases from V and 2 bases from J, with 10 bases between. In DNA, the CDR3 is TGTGCCAGCAGTTTCCCTGATTTAAACACTGAAGCTTTCTTT. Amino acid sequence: CASSFPDLNTEAFF.

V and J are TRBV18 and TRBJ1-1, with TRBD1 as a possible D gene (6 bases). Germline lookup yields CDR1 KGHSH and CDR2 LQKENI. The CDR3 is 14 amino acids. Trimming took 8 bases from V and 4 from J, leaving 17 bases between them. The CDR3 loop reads CASRSGGGSTEAFF. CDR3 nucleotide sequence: TGTGCCAGCCGGTCTGGAGGGGGGAGCACTGAAGCTTTCTTT.

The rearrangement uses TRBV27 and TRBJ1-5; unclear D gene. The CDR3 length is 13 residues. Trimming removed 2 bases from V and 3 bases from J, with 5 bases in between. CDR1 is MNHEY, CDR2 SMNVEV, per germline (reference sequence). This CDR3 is CASSLMYNQPQHF. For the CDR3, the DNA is TGTGCCAGCAGTTTAATGTACAATCAGCCCCAGCATTTT.

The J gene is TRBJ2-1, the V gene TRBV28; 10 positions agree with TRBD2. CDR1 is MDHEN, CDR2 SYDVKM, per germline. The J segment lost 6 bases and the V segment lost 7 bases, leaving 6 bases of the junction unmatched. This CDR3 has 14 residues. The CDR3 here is CASNHLAGVNEQFF. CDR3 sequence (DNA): TGTGCCAGCAACCACCTAGCGGGAGTCAATGAGCAGTTCTTC.

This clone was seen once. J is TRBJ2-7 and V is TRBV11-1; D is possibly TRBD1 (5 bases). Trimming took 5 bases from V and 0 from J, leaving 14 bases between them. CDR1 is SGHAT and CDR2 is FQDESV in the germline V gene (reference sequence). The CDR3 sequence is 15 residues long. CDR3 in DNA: TGTGCCAGCAGCAGAGAACAGGATCCCTCCTACGAGCAGTACTTC. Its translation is CASSREQDPSYEQYF.

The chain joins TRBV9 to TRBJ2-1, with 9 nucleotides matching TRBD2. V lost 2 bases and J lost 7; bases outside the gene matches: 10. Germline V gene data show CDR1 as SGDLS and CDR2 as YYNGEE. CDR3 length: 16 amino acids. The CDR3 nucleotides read TGTGCCAGCAGCGTGGGGACTAGCACCTCAGGGAATGAGCAGTTCTTC. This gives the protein CASSVGTSTSGNEQFF.

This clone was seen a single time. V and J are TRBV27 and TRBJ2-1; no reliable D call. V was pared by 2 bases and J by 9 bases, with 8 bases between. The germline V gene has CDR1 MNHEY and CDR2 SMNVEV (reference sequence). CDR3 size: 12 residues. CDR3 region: CASSLIGFEQFF. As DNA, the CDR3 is TGTGCCAGCAGTTTAATAGGGTTTGAGCAGTTCTTC.

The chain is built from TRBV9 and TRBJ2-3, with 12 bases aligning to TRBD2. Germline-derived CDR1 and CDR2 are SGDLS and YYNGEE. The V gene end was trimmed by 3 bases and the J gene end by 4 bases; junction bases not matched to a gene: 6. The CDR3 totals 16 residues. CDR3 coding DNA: TGTGCCAGCAGCGGATCTTGGACTAGCGGGGCAGATACGCAGTATTTT. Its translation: CASSGSWTSGADTQYF.

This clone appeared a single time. CDR3 sequence reads: CAISDLTGSYNEQFF. In DNA form, the CDR3 reads TGTGCCATCAGTGATCTGACAGGGTCGTACAATGAGCAGTTCTTC. This chain links TRBV10-3 with TRBJ2-1, with 7 bases that match TRBD1. Trimming removed 3 bases from V and 4 bases from J; junction bases left unmatched: 6. Germline CDR1 is ENHRY and CDR2 is SYGVKD. The CDR3 has 15 residues.

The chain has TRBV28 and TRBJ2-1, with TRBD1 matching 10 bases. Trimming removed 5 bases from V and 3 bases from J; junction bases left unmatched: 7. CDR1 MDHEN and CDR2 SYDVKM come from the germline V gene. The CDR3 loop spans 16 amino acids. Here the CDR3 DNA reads TGTGCCAGCAGTCCGACCGGGACAGGGGTCTACAATGAGCAGTTCTTC. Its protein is CASSPTGTGVYNEQFF.

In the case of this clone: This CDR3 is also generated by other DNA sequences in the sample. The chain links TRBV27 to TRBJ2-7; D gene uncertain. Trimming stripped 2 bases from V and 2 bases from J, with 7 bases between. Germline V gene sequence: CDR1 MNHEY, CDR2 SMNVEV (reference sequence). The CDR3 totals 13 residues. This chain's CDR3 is CASSLTPTYEQYF. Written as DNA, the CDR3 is TGTGCCAGCAGTTTAACGCCAACCTACGAGCAGTACTTC.

The CDR3 loop reads CASSLGPYNEQFF. Here the CDR3 DNA reads TGTGCCAGCAGCCTGGGACCCTACAATGAGCAGTTCTTC. The chain joins TRBV7-8 to TRBJ2-1; D is perhaps TRBD1 or TRBD2 (5 bases each). Trimming left V 5 bases short and J 2 bases short, with 7 bases between. The CDR3 length is 13 residues. CDR1 is SGHVS and CDR2 is FQNEAQ in the germline V gene.

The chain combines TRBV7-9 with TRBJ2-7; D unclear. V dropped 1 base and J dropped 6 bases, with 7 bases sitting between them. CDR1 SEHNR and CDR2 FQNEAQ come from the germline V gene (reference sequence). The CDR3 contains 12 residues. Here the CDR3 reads CASSLGPTEQYF. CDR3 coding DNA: TGTGCCAGCAGCTTAGGACCCACCGAGCAGTACTTC.

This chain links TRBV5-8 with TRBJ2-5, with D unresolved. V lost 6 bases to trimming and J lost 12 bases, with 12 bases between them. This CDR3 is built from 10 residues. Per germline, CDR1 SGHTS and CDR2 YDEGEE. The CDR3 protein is CASNGRYKYF. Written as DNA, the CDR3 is TGTGCCAGCAATGGGCGCTACAAGTACTTC.

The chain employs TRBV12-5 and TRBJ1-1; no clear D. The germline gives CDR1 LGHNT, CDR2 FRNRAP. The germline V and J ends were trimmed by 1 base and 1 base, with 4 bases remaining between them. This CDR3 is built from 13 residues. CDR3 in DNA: TGTGCTAGTGGTTTGGCAACGAACACTGAAGCTTTCTTT. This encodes CASGLATNTEAFF.

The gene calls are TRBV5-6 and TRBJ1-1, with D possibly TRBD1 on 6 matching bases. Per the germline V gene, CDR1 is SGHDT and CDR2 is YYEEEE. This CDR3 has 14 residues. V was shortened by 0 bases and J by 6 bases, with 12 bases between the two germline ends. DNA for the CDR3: TGTGCCAGCAGCTTGGAACTACAGGGTCCTGAAGCTTTCTTT. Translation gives CASSLELQGPEAFF.

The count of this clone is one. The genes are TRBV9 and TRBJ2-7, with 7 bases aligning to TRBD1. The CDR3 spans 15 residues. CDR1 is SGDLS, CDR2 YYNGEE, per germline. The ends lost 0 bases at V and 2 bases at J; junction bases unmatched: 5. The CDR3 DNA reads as TGTGCCAGCAGCGTAGGTTGGGGACAGACCTACGAGCAGTACTTC. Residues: CASSVGWGQTYEQYF.

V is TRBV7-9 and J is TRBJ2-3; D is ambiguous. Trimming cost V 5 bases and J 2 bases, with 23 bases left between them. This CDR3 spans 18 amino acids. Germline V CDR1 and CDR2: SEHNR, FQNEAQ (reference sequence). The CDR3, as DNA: TGTGCCAGCAGCGTACCGGCCGGCCGCGGACCTAACACAGATACGCAGTATTTT. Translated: CASSVPAGRGPNTDTQYF.